These 20 T cell receptor beta chains were sequenced from one sample in a study of cytomegalovirus exposure and HLA in healthy donors (dated by TCRdb to the late 2010s). The library was generated by the immunoSEQ multiplex PCR assay. For the multiplex PCR, a mixture combining 60 forward primers for TCR Vbeta segments and 13 reverse primers for TCR Jbeta segments was used. TCRdb limited this immuneACCESS table to in-frame rearrangements with V and J called. A share of clones is missing; checked studies link under half to unresolved V genes, and the rest is unexplained. This sample's table has entries for about 130,000 clones. Of the sample, roughly 0.94% falls within the top ten clones. Material: PBMCs. These receptor sequences come from a young man in good health and CMV-seronegative.

The rearrangement uses TRBV7-2 and TRBJ1-5; D is undetermined. The germline CDR1 and CDR2 sequences are SGHTA and FQGNSA. The CDR3 has 13 amino acids. Trimming took 0 bases from V and 7 from J, leaving 7 bases between them. The CDR3 region is CASSLAGRQPQHF. CDR3 sequence (DNA): TGTGCCAGCAGCTTAGCAGGGAGGCAGCCCCAGCATTTT.

The rearrangement uses TRBV2 and TRBJ2-2; 14 bases agree with TRBD2. Losses at the gene ends were 6 bases for V and 7 bases for J; bases not matched to a gene: 10. Per the germline V gene, CDR1 is SNHLY and CDR2 is FYNNEI. The CDR3 length is 17 residues. CDR3 region: CASRTPGLAGVVGELFF. Here the CDR3 DNA reads TGTGCCAGCAGGACCCCGGGACTAGCGGGAGTGGTCGGGGAGCTGTTTTTT.

V is TRBV5-6 and J is TRBJ1-1; D remains unclear. The CDR3 has 13 amino acids. CDR1 is SGHDT, CDR2 YYEEEE, per germline. Trimming shortened V by 5 bases and J by 3 bases, and 11 bases separated the two germline ends. Written as DNA, the CDR3 is TGTGCCAGCAGATGGGCCTGGGACACTGAAGCTTTCTTT. Translation gives CASRWAWDTEAFF.

The chain employs TRBV19 and TRBJ2-2, with a tentative D call TRBD1 (6 bases). This CDR3 contains 13 residues. V gave up 5 bases and J gave up 8 bases, with 12 bases separating them. Germline assignment: CDR1 LNHDA and CDR2 SQIVND (reference sequence). As DNA, the CDR3 is TGTGCCAGTAGTTTCCCAGGGGAGGGGGAGCTGTTTTTT. Translating it yields CASSFPGEGELFF.

The chain couples TRBV28 to TRBJ1-2; TRBD1 is a possible D gene (5 bases). This CDR3 comprises 15 residues. Per the germline V gene, CDR1 is MDHEN and CDR2 is SYDVKM. Trimming removed 5 bases from V and 4 bases from J, with 17 bases in between. CDR3 region: CASSGGPGGLYGYTF. The CDR3, as DNA: TGTGCCAGCAGTGGCGGGCCCGGGGGACTCTATGGCTACACCTTC.

The chain has TRBV14 and TRBJ1-1, with 9 bases lining up with TRBD1. The V gene end was trimmed by 3 bases and the J gene end by 8 bases; junction bases not matched to a gene: 10. The CDR3 totals 15 residues. Per the germline V gene, CDR1 is SGHDN and CDR2 is FVKESK. CDR3 protein: CASSQGRDRVEEAFF. CDR3 DNA: TGTGCCAGCAGCCAGGGCCGGGACAGGGTTGAAGAAGCTTTCTTT.

This chain links TRBV6-1 with TRBJ1-5, with D hard to call. CDR3 length equals 12 residues. V was cut by 2 bases and J by 5 bases, with 4 bases left in between. Germline values: CDR1 MNHNS, CDR2 SASEGT. CDR3 protein: CASSETHQPQHF. The CDR3, as DNA: TGTGCCAGCAGTGAAACTCATCAGCCCCAGCATTTT.

The chain joins TRBV5-1 to TRBJ2-5; 10 bases align to TRBD1. The DNA end is more similar to TRBJ2-7, so the J call may be wrong. CDR3 size: 14 residues. Germline lookup yields CDR1 SGHRS and CDR2 YFSETQ. CDR3: CASRAGTGAREQYF. The CDR3 DNA is TGCGCCAGCAGAGCCGGGACAGGGGCTCGCGAGCAGTACTTC.

The chain links TRBV5-5 to TRBJ1-5, with TRBD1 identical over 7 bases. The CDR3 consists of 14 residues. CDR1 is SGHKS and CDR2 is YYEKEE in the germline V gene (reference sequence). J gave up 7 bases and V 1 base, and 5 bases lay outside the gene matches. The CDR3: CASSLWQGEQPQHF. In nucleotides, the CDR3 is TGTGCCAGCAGCTTGTGGCAGGGGGAACAGCCCCAGCATTTT.

The V call is TRBV6-5, the J call TRBJ1-1; the D is unclear. V lost 6 bases, J lost 3 bases, and 17 bases lay in between. CDR3 length: 15 residues. CDR1 MNHEY and CDR2 SVGAGI come from the germline V gene. CDR3 protein: CASRLLGAVDTEAFF. The CDR3 bases are TGTGCCAGCAGGTTACTCGGTGCGGTTGACACTGAAGCTTTCTTT.

The chain links TRBV5-1 to TRBJ2-7; D may be TRBD2 (5 bases). This CDR3 contains 15 residues. Trimming took off 4 bases at V and 3 bases at J, with 17 bases between the two ends. The germline V gene encodes CDR1 SGHRS and CDR2 YFSETQ. In DNA, the CDR3 is TGCGCCAGCAGCCCGCGCGTGGCTAGCAGCTACGAGCAGTACTTC. Translation: CASSPRVASSYEQYF.

The V gene is TRBV9, the J gene TRBJ1-1, with TRBD1 identical over 9 bases. Trimming took 4 bases from V and 5 from J; bases not matched to a gene: 6. This CDR3 has 14 residues. The V gene's germline CDR1 is SGDLS and CDR2 YYNGEE. CDR3 bases: TGTGCCAGCAGCATGTTACAGGGGGCGACTGAAGCTTTCTTT. Encoded protein: CASSMLQGATEAFF. Variable domain in full (rest from reference TRBV9 and TRBJ1-1): DSGVTQTPKHLITATGQRVTLRCSPRSGDLSVYWYQQSLDQGLQFLIQYYNGEERAKGNILERFSAQQFPDLHSELNLSSLELGDSALYFCASSMLQGATEAFFGQGTRLTVV.

The CDR3 DNA is TGCGCCAGCAGCGGAGGGACAGGAAGCCTCAAATACAATGAGCAGTTCTTC. This translates into CASSGGTGSLKYNEQFF. The chain links TRBV5-1 to TRBJ2-1; 8 bases match TRBD1. The CDR3 loop spans 17 amino acids. The trim removed 4 bases at V and 4 bases at J, leaving 13 bases unmatched. Germline values: CDR1 SGHRS, CDR2 YFSETQ.

This rearrangement joins TRBV28 to TRBJ1-5; TRBD1 is a possible D gene (5 bases). Germline values: CDR1 MDHEN, CDR2 SYDVKM. Trimming shortened V by 2 bases and J by 5 bases, and 13 bases separated the two germline ends. The CDR3 loop spans 15 amino acids. DNA of the CDR3: TGTGCCAGCAGTTTAGGAGGGGTAGGGGATCAGCCCCAGCATTTT. It encodes CASSLGGVGDQPQHF.

The V gene is TRBV11-3, the J gene TRBJ2-7; D not resolved. Trimming took off 5 bases at V and 3 bases at J, with 17 bases between the two ends. CDR1 SGHNT and CDR2 YENEEA come from the germline V gene. This CDR3 has 15 amino acids. DNA of the CDR3: TGTGCCAGCAGCCCCGGCGGAACTGTGCACTACGAGCAGTACTTC. Its protein is CASSPGGTVHYEQYF.

This chain connects TRBV10-3 to TRBJ2-7; D gene ambiguous. Germline V gives CDR1 ENHRY, CDR2 SYGVKD. The CDR3 runs to 13 residues. Trimming removed 7 bases from V and 3 bases from J, with 13 bases in between. The CDR3 nucleotides are TGTGCCATCACTCGAACCCCGGGCTACGAGCAGTACTTC. Amino acids: CAITRTPGYEQYF.

V and J are TRBV5-1 and TRBJ2-6; 7 bases fit TRBD1. The ends lost 0 bases at V and 0 bases at J; junction bases unmatched: 9. CDR3 length equals 19 residues. Germline CDR1 and CDR2: SGHRS and YFSETQ. The CDR3 DNA is TGCGCCAGCAGCTTGGGGCCGGGACAGCCCAGCTCTGGGGCCAACGTCCTGACTTTC. The encoded protein is CASSLGPGQPSSGANVLTF.

J is TRBJ1-2 and V is TRBV7-9; TRBD1 aligns across 7 bases. The CDR3 covers 16 residues. Germline CDR1 reads SEHNR; CDR2 reads FQNEAQ (reference sequence). The ends lost 5 bases at V and 3 bases at J; junction bases unmatched: 12. The CDR3 loop reads CASSTRQGIRDYGYTF. CDR3 nucleotides: TGTGCCAGCAGCACCCGACAGGGTATTAGGGACTATGGCTACACCTTC.

In DNA form, the CDR3 reads TGCGCCAGCAGGAGGCTCGAGACAGGGGCCTACGAGCAGTACTTC. Encoded protein: CASRRLETGAYEQYF. The chain combines TRBV10-2 with TRBJ2-7, with 8 bases fitting TRBD1. The V segment lost 6 bases and the J segment 2 bases; nucleotides outside the gene matches: 9. The CDR3 is 15 amino acids. Germline V lookup: CDR1 WSHSY, CDR2 SAAADI.

This CDR3 reads CASTLRETYEQYF. The CDR3 coding sequence is TGTGCCAGCACCCTCCGGGAGACCTACGAGCAGTACTTC. The chain couples TRBV5-6 to TRBJ2-7; the D gene is possibly TRBD2 (6 bases). V dropped 6 bases and J dropped 2 bases, with 12 bases sitting between them. Germline values: CDR1 SGHDT, CDR2 YYEEEE. This CDR3 has 13 residues.